The present T cell receptor beta chain was sequenced within a study of blood T cell repertoires in COVID-19. V lost 3 bases and J lost 10; bases outside the gene matches: 7. This CDR3 comprises 14 residues. Germline V gene data show CDR1 as GTSNPN and CDR2 as SVGIG (reference sequence). Method: immunoSEQ multiplex PCR; TCRdb's copy keeps in-frame clones and lacks some. The sample holds about 250,000 clones, 80% to 90% seen once. Participants were aged roughly 18 to 100 years from about two dozen US areas. Assignments of participants to cohorts depended upon their own reported clinical history. This chain uses TRBV30 with TRBJ1-6; 9 nucleotides agree with TRBD1. Sample: PBMCs or T cells enriched from blood (not recorded which). The sequence derives from a young woman who had recovered from COVID-19. Written as DNA, the CDR3 is TGTGCCTGGAGGTGGACAGGGGAGGGATCACCCCTCCACTTT. This codes for CAWRWTGEGSPLHF. Together with reference TRBV30 and TRBJ1-6, the CDR3 gives the full variable domain: SQTIHQWPATLVQPVGSPLSLECTVEGTSNPNLYWYRQAAGRGLQLLFYSVGIGQISSEVPQNLSASRPQDRQFILSSKKLLLSDSGFYLCAWRWTGEGSPLHFGNGTRLTVT.